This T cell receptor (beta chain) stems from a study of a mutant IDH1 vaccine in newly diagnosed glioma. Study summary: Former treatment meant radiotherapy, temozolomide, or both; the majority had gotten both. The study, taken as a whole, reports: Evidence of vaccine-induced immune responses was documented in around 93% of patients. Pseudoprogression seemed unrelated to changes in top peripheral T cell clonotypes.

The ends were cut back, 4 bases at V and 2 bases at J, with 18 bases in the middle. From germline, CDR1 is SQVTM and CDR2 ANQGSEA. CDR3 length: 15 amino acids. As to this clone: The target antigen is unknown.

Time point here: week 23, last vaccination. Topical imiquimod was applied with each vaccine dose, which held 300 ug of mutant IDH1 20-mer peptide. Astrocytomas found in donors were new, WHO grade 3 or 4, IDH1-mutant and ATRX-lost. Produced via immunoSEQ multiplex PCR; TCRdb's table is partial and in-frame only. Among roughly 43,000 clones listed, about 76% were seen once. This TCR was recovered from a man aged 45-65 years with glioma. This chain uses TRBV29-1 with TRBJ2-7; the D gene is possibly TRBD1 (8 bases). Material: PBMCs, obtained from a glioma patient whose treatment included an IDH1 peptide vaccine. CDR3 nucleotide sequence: TGCAGCGTTGGAGCAGGGGGCGCGGGGGCCTACGAGCAGTACTTC. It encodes CSVGAGGAGAYEQYF.